The TCR beta chain under discussion was sequenced for a study of T cells in Graves' hyperthyroidism and ophthalmopathy. Notes on the study in general: Most thyroid clonotypes expanded above 0.001 were also detected in blood.

Clinical symptoms, serum thyroxine, TRAb, thyroid ultrasound and orbital computed tomography informed diagnoses. RNA transcripts were the template for amplifying TCR beta CDR3 regions. First-round RT-PCR of the TCR CDR3 relied on the HTBI primer set. Using its own MiXCR run on the multiplex PCR reads, TCRdb lists one record per CDR3 protein. The profile shows about 290,000 distinct CDR3 sequences, around 15% of them singletons. Germline values: CDR1 MNHNS, CDR2 SASEGT. Trimming cost V 4 bases and J 15 bases; bases outside gene matches: 12. The CDR3 contains 15 residues. Worth noting for this clonotype: Its target is unknown.

Sequencing was done on a sample of blood. This rearrangement joins TRBV6-1 to TRBJ2-1; 13 nucleotides line up with TRBD2. The TCR comes from a woman aged 50 to 65 with Graves' hyperthyroidism that later progressed to Graves' ophthalmopathy. CDR3 loop: CASSVGLAGDTISFF. As DNA, the CDR3 is TGTGCCAGCAGTGTTGGACTAGCGGGAGATACAATATCGTTCTTC.